This TCR beta chain came from a study of cytomegalovirus exposure and HLA in healthy donors. Here immunoSEQ multiplex PCR was the method, and the copy in TCRdb shows in-frame clones only, minus some. The sample lists over 250,000 clones, 80% to 90% seen once, with over 0.95% in the top ten. Concerning this clone itself: What it recognizes is unknown.

CDR1 and CDR2 from the germline V gene are SGHDN and FVKESK. This CDR3 is 15 amino acids long. V lost 8 bases and J 3 bases, leaving 17 bases between the germline ends. Study-wide points: High specificity and sensitivity for cytomegalovirus status were reported for the classifier.

V gene TRBV14 combines with J gene TRBJ1-3; D gene uncertain. This sequence originates from a young woman in good health and CMV-seronegative. The source material was PBMCs. The CDR3 bases are TGTGCCAGCCGTTCGAGAGGCAGCGATGGAAACACCATATATTTT. Amino acid sequence: CASRSRGSDGNTIYF.